This TCR beta chain was sequenced in a study of beta chain features in type 1 diabetes. Between the trimmed V and J ends, which lost 5 bases and 4 bases, there was a span of 9 bases. The CDR3 loop spans 13 amino acids. Germline CDR1 SGHTA, CDR2 FQGNSA. Expressed TCRB transcripts got sequenced, as all isolated RNA was reverse transcribed. Measured with immunoSEQ multiplex PCR; TCRdb has only the in-frame clones, and not every one. This sample has around 240,000 clones, with under 70% found just once. The sample was naive CD4+ T cells from blood. The clonotype was recovered from a man younger than 45 in good health. The V and J genes are TRBV7-2 and TRBJ2-1; D uncertain. Here the CDR3 reads CASSRDTYNEQFF. CDR3 in DNA: TGTGCCAGCAGCAGAGACACTTACAATGAGCAGTTCTTC.